The 6 T cell receptor beta chains below were found in one sample sequenced in a study of blood T cells in healthy people across ages. Then a second PCR, running about 7 to 11 cycles, was carried out with a sample-barcoded 5' primer and a J-beta primer mix. TCRdb itself ran the 5' RACE reads through MiXCR, one entry per CDR3 protein. Found here are 600,000 or so distinct CDR3 sequences, around a fifth of them singletons; the top ten hold roughly 3.4%. Sequencing input: blood. Receptor source: a man between 65 and 85 years old in good health.

This clonotype was detected only a few times. This rearrangement joins TRBV5-1 to TRBJ2-1; D is undetermined. CDR1 is SGHRS, CDR2 YFSETQ, per germline. The V end was cut by 0 bases, the J end by 8 bases, with 12 bases between. The CDR3 extends over 14 amino acids. CDR3 region: CASSLAPKPDEQFF. CDR3 in DNA: TGCGCCAGCAGCTTGGCCCCCAAACCGGATGAGCAGTTCTTC.

This chain links TRBV6-5 with TRBJ1-2; 7 nucleotides agree with TRBD1. This CDR3 has 15 residues. J was trimmed by 4 bases and V by 0 bases; bases with no gene match: 5. Germline assignment: CDR1 MNHEY and CDR2 SVGAGI. The CDR3 sequence: CASSYSRDSGYGYTF. The CDR3 coding sequence is TGTGCCAGCAGTTACTCCCGGGACAGTGGCTATGGCTACACCTTC.

The chain links TRBV7-2 to TRBJ2-5; perhaps TRBD1 as D (6 bases). CDR1 SGHTA and CDR2 FQGNSA come from the germline V gene. This CDR3 is 14 amino acids long. V dropped 5 bases and J dropped 1 base, with 11 bases sitting between them. The CDR3: CASSATGAQETQYF. DNA for the CDR3: TGTGCCAGCAGCGCGACAGGAGCCCAAGAGACCCAGTACTTC.

This chain joins TRBV4-1 and TRBJ2-5; D call uncertain. The assigned J gene may be wrong: the sequence end matches TRBJ2-1 better. The CDR3 runs to 13 residues. Germline-derived CDR1 and CDR2 are MGHRA and YSYEKL. The CDR3 is CASSISLYDEQFF. In DNA, the CDR3 is TGCGCCAGCAGCATAAGCTTATACGATGAGCAGTTCTTC.

Many counts were recorded for this clonotype. This chain links TRBV20-1 with TRBJ2-7; D is unclear. Between the trimmed V and J ends, which lost 0 bases and 3 bases, there was a span of 9 bases. CDR1 and CDR2 from the germline V gene are DFQATT and SNEGSKA (reference sequence). This CDR3 is built from 13 residues. The CDR3 sequence is CSARDRRSYEQYF. In DNA, the CDR3 is TGCAGTGCTAGAGATAGGAGAAGCTACGAGCAGTACTTC.

The chain employs TRBV29-1 and TRBJ1-2; tentatively, D is TRBD1 (5 bases). The germline gives CDR1 SQVTM, CDR2 ANQGSEA. The CDR3 is made up of 13 amino acids. Between the trimmed V and J ends, which lost 1 base and 0 bases, there was a span of 6 bases. This CDR3 reads CSVEGQTNYGYTF. The CDR3 region has the DNA TGCAGCGTTGAAGGACAGACTAACTATGGCTACACCTTC. The full variable domain, its missing parts supplied by reference TRBV29-1 and TRBJ1-2, is SAVISQKPSRDICQRGTSLTIQCQVDSQVTMMFWYRQQPGQSLTLIATANQGSEATYESGFVIDKFPISRPNLTFSTLTVSNMSPEDSSIYLCSVEGQTNYGYTFGSGTRLTVV.